This is a list of T cell receptor beta chains from one sample in a study of cytomegalovirus exposure and HLA in healthy donors. Some clones are missing from TCRdb's copy, which holds only in-frame ones; the method was immunoSEQ multiplex PCR. The sample lists about 150,000 clones, approximately 86% occurring once. The sequencing input was PBMCs. These receptors originate from a young man in good health and CMV-seropositive. The CDR3 runs from the conserved cysteine through the conserved F or W. The order of the fields is clone size, J gene, V gene, D gene, CDR3 protein, CDR3 DNA. A D gene is named only where the DNA matches it firmly. Rows give clone size only sometimes, using once, few, many, or a class for an expanded clone.

-,TRBJ2-4,TRBV19,-,CASSMGGATIQYF,TGTGCCAGTAGTATGGGGGGGGCGACCATTCAGTACTTC
-,TRBJ2-7,TRBV7-2,-,CASSLGRGQLYEQYF,TGTGCCAGCAGCTTAGGGCGGGGACAGCTTTACGAGCAGTACTTC
-,TRBJ2-1,TRBV30,TRBD2,CARRLAGIISSYNEQFF,TGTGCCCGTAGACTAGCGGGAATCATAAGCTCCTACAATGAGCAGTTCTTC
-,TRBJ1-2,TRBV4-1,TRBD1,CASNPTGDNYGYTF,TGCGCCAGCAATCCGACAGGGGATAACTATGGCTACACCTTC
-,TRBJ2-3,TRBV10-2,-,CASQARDTQYF,TGCGCCAGCCAGGCCCGGGATACGCAGTATTTT
-,TRBJ2-7,TRBV30,-,CAWRGQGVTYEQYF,TGTGCCTGGAGGGGGCAGGGTGTAACCTACGAGCAGTACTTC
-,TRBJ1-4,TRBV6-1,-,CASSETSQAPGGLFF,TGTGCCAGCAGTGAAACATCCCAGGCCCCTGGAGGACTGTTTTTT
-,TRBJ2-7,TRBV7-3,-,CASSSAPGGLEQYF,TGTGCCAGCAGCTCGGCTCCGGGGGGCTTGGAGCAGTACTTC
-,TRBJ2-3,TRBV10-2,TRBD2,CASRWTSLSTDTQYF,TGCGCCAGCAGGTGGACTAGCTTGAGCACAGATACGCAGTATTTT
-,TRBJ2-1,TRBV5-1,-,CASSLYAGMDNEQFF,TGCGCCAGCAGCTTGTACGCGGGGATGGACAATGAGCAGTTCTTC
-,TRBJ2-1,TRBV5-6,TRBD1,CASSLWDRVYNEQFF,TGTGCCAGCAGCTTGTGGGACAGGGTTTACAATGAGCAGTTCTTC
-,TRBJ1-2,TRBV6-9,-,CASSDGTLLRGYTF,TGTGCCAGCAGCGACGGGACACTTCTTCGTGGCTACACCTTC
-,TRBJ1-5,TRBV19,TRBD1,CASTGGGQGTGGTNQPQHF,TGTGCCAGTACTGGGGGAGGACAGGGTACTGGGGGAACCAATCAGCCCCAGCATTTT
-,TRBJ2-5,TRBV19,TRBD2,CASSRGLAGGLPGETQYF,TGTGCCAGTAGTAGGGGACTAGCGGGAGGGTTACCGGGGGAGACCCAGTACTTC
-,TRBJ1-2,TRBV11-2,TRBD1,CASSLMDRGAGYTF,TGTGCCAGCAGCTTGATGGACAGGGGTGCCGGCTACACCTTC
-,TRBJ2-5,TRBV29-1,TRBD2,CSVWTSETQYF,TGCAGCGTCTGGACTAGCGAGACCCAGTACTTC
-,TRBJ2-7,TRBV7-8,TRBD2,CASSAREGKRGEQYF,TGTGCCAGCAGCGCCCGGGAGGGGAAAAGAGGCGAGCAGTACTTC
-,TRBJ1-5,TRBV7-8,-,CASGAQGYGNQPQHF,TGTGCCAGTGGAGCTCAGGGGTATGGCAATCAGCCCCAGCATTTT
-,TRBJ2-7,TRBV7-6,TRBD2,CASSLGAAGGTYEQYF,TGTGCCAGCAGCTTAGGTGCAGCGGGGGGGACGTACGAGCAGTACTTC
once,TRBJ1-2,TRBV9,-,CASSVGGVYGYTF,TGTGCCAGCAGCGTAGGCGGGGTCTATGGCTACACCTTC
-,TRBJ2-5,TRBV2,-,CASNVAGAQETQYF,TGTGCCAGCAACGTCGCAGGGGCTCAAGAGACCCAGTACTTC
-,TRBJ1-1,TRBV5-1,-,CASSSTGQRNTEAFF,TGCGCCAGCAGCTCGACAGGACAGAGGAACACTGAAGCTTTCTTT
once,TRBJ2-1,TRBV11-2,TRBD1,CASSLVRQGPYNEQFF,TGTGCCAGCAGCTTAGTAAGACAGGGCCCCTACAATGAGCAGTTCTTC
-,TRBJ2-4,TRBV5-1,TRBD1,CASSSGQGSYF,TGCGCCAGCAGCTCCGGACAGGGGTCGTACTTC
-,TRBJ1-2,TRBV9,-,CASSAAGTYGYTF,TGTGCCAGCAGCGCCGCGGGTACCTATGGCTACACCTTC
-,TRBJ2-2,TRBV19,TRBD1,CASTPRGQVNWNTGELFF,TGTGCCAGTACCCCGAGGGGACAGGTCAACTGGAACACCGGGGAGCTGTTTTTT
-,TRBJ1-5,TRBV7-8,TRBD1,CASSSDRVNNQPQHF,TGTGCCAGCAGCTCGGACAGGGTGAACAATCAGCCCCAGCATTTT
-,TRBJ2-7,TRBV6-1,-,CASSAIEQYF,TGTGCCAGCAGTGCCATCGAGCAGTACTTC
-,TRBJ1-5,TRBV15,TRBD1,CATSEGDRVDQPQHF,TGTGCCACCAGCGAGGGGGACAGGGTGGATCAGCCCCAGCATTTT
-,TRBJ2-2,TRBV2,-,CASSESRESRELFF,TGTGCCAGCAGTGAATCAAGGGAGAGCCGGGAGCTGTTTTTT
-,TRBJ2-7,TRBV6-1,TRBD2,CASSVSSGGADEQYF,TGTGCCAGCAGTGTATCTAGCGGGGGGGCGGACGAGCAGTACTTC
few,TRBJ2-2,TRBV5-4,-,CASSLGQAGELFF,TGTGCCAGCAGCTTGGGACAAGCCGGGGAGCTGTTTTTT
-,TRBJ1-1,TRBV18,-,CASSPRGNTEAFF,TGTGCCAGCTCACCTCGGGGGAACACTGAAGCTTTCTTT
-,TRBJ1-2,TRBV6-5,TRBD1,CASSTSGQGLYGYTF,TGTGCCAGCAGCACCAGCGGACAGGGACTCTATGGCTACACCTTC
once,TRBJ1-2,TRBV5-4,-,CASSLGSTSTGEDGYTF,TGTGCCAGCAGCTTAGGGTCAACCTCTACAGGAGAAGATGGCTACACCTTC
-,TRBJ2-7,TRBV2,-,CASLGALREQYF,TGTGCCAGCTTGGGGGCCCTCCGCGAGCAGTACTTC
-,TRBJ2-2,TRBV5-6,TRBD1,CASSWWTGDNTGELFF,TGTGCCAGCAGCTGGTGGACAGGGGATAACACCGGGGAGCTGTTTTTT
-,TRBJ2-7,TRBV27,-,CASSPRTQRGHEQYF,TGTGCCAGCAGTCCTCGGACTCAAAGAGGCCACGAGCAGTACTTC
few,TRBJ2-7,TRBV18,-,CASSPPAGNYEQYF,TGTGCCAGCTCACCACCGGCGGGGAACTACGAGCAGTACTTC
-,TRBJ2-5,TRBV6-1,TRBD2,CASSATPPRGTSSQETQYF,TGTGCCAGCAGTGCCACGCCACCCCGAGGGACTAGCAGCCAAGAGACCCAGTACTTC
-,TRBJ2-7,TRBV19,TRBD2,CASSNGGYSYEQYF,TGTGCCAGTAGTAACGGGGGGTACTCCTACGAGCAGTACTTC
-,TRBJ2-1,TRBV7-3,TRBD1,CASSLIGDRATEQFF,TGTGCCAGCAGCTTAATCGGGGACAGGGCGACTGAGCAGTTCTTC
-,TRBJ2-5,TRBV5-8,-,CASSLAPGSQETQYF,TGTGCCAGCAGCTTGGCCCCAGGTTCCCAAGAGACCCAGTACTTC
-,TRBJ2-7,TRBV19,TRBD1,CASRRTGFYEQYF,TGTGCCAGTAGGAGGACAGGGTTCTACGAGCAGTACTTC
-,TRBJ2-3,TRBV5-1,TRBD2,CASSFDTSGAVYF,TGCGCCAGCAGCTTCGACACTAGCGGGGCTGTGTATTTT
-,TRBJ2-7,TRBV6-5,-,CASSYSAGQSREQYF,TGTGCCAGCAGTTACTCGGCGGGTCAATCAAGGGAGCAGTACTTC
-,TRBJ1-6,TRBV2,-,CASTTQASSYNSPLHF,TGTGCCAGCACTACTCAAGCGAGCTCCTATAATTCACCCCTCCACTTT
-,TRBJ2-7,TRBV19,-,CASSRGSYYEQYF,TGTGCCAGTAGTAGGGGCAGCTACTACGAGCAGTACTTC
-,TRBJ1-1,TRBV9,-,CASSIRGDTEAFF,TGTGCCAGCAGCATCCGCGGGGACACTGAAGCTTTCTTT
-,TRBJ1-3,TRBV11-2,-,CASRSQKISGNTIYF,TGTGCCAGCAGAAGTCAGAAGATATCTGGAAACACCATATATTTT
-,TRBJ2-3,TRBV30,-,CAWRLVGSTDTQYF,TGTGCCTGGAGACTAGTGGGTAGCACAGATACGCAGTATTTT
-,TRBJ2-5,TRBV11-1,TRBD1,CASSSWTGDQETQYF,TGTGCCAGCAGCTCATGGACAGGGGACCAAGAGACCCAGTACTTC